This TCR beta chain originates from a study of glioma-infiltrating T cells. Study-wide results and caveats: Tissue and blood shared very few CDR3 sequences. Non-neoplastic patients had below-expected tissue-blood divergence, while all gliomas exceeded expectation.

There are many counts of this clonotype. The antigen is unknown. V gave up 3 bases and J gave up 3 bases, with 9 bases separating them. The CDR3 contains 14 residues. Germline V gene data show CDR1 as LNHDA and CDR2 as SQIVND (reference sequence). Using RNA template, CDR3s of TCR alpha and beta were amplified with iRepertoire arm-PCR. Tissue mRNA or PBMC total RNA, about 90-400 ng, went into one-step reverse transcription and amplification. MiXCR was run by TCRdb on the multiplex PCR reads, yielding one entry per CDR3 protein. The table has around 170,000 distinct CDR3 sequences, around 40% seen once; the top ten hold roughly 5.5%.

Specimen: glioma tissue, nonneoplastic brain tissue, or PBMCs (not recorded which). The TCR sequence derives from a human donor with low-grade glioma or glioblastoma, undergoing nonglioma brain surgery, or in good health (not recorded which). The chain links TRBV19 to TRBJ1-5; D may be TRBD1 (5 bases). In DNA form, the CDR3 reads TGTGCCAGTAGTATGGGCAGGGTCAATCAGCCCCAGCATTTT. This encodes CASSMGRVNQPQHF. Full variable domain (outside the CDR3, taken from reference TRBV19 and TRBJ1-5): DGGITQSPKYLFRKEGQNVTLSCEQNLNHDAMYWYRQDPGQGLRLIYYSQIVNDFQKGDIAEGYSVSREKKESFPLTVTSAQKNPTAFYLCASSMGRVNQPQHFGDGTRLSIL.